Below are 29 T cell receptor beta chains sequenced from a single sample in a study of OX40 agonist ivuxolimab in advanced cancers. The data were produced by immunoSEQ multiplex PCR, yet TCRdb's version contains in-frame clones alone and is incomplete. This sample has approximately 66,000 clones; approximately 92% occur once, and the top ten carry about 6%. The sample consisted of CD4+ or CD8+ T cells sorted from blood, taken in a trial of the OX40 agonist ivuxolimab. These receptors were taken from an adult with an advanced solid tumor such as melanoma, head and neck, liver or kidney cancer.

This sequence joins TRBV27 and TRBJ2-2; possible D gene TRBD1, 6 bases. The CDR3 is made up of 15 amino acids. V lost 2 bases and J 4 bases, leaving 11 bases between the germline ends. Germline CDR1 MNHEY, CDR2 SMNVEV (reference sequence). CDR3 coding DNA: TGTGCCAGCAGTTTAGACAGGACTGCCACCGGGGAGCTGTTTTTT. This sequence encodes CASSLDRTATGELFF.

V and J are TRBV19 and TRBJ1-2; D is ambiguous. Trimming took off 7 bases at V and 5 bases at J, with 11 bases between the two ends. From germline, CDR1 is LNHDA and CDR2 SQIVND (reference sequence). The CDR3 loop spans 12 amino acids. CDR3 sequence (DNA): TGTGCCAGTATGCTGCCGGGGTATGGCTACACCTTC. Translation: CASMLPGYGYTF.

The DNA of the CDR3 is TGCGCCAGCAGCCAAGGTTCGACGGGAAACTATGGCTACACCTTC. This encodes CASSQGSTGNYGYTF. V usage is TRBV4-3 and J usage is TRBJ1-2; D is unclear. The CDR3 sequence is 15 residues long. Germline CDR1 LGHNA, CDR2 YSLEER. Deletions cut 1 base from V and 2 bases from J, with 11 bases between.

The chain couples TRBV7-3 to TRBJ2-3, with D tentatively TRBD1 (5 bases). The CDR3 extends over 15 amino acids. The V end lost 6 bases, the J end lost 1 base, and 14 bases lay between the germline ends. Germline V CDR1 and CDR2: SGHTA, FQGTGA. CDR3 coding DNA: TGTGCCAGCAGTCAAGGGGTGGTGGGCACAGATACGCAGTATTTT. Translation: CASSQGVVGTDTQYF.

This chain connects TRBV4-1 to TRBJ1-5; the D gene is possibly TRBD1 (6 bases). With 0 bases removed from V and 2 bases from J, the gap between germline ends came to 14 bases. Per the germline V gene, CDR1 is MGHRA and CDR2 is YSYEKL. The CDR3 sequence is 17 residues long. The CDR3 is CASSQDRVEGGNQPQHF. The CDR3, as DNA: TGCGCCAGCAGCCAAGATCGGGTAGAGGGGGGCAATCAGCCCCAGCATTTT.

The genes are TRBV4-1 and TRBJ2-7; D not certain. Germline loops: CDR1 MGHRA, CDR2 YSYEKL. Trimming left V 4 bases short and J 1 base short, with 8 bases between. This CDR3 is built from 13 residues. The CDR3, as DNA: TGCGCCAGCAGCCCAGAAAGTTCCTACGAGCAGTACTTC. Protein sequence: CASSPESSYEQYF.

The chain couples TRBV7-8 to TRBJ2-1, with TRBD2 matching over 8 bases. The V gene's germline CDR1 is SGHVS and CDR2 FQNEAQ. The CDR3 is 19 residues long. J was trimmed by 3 bases and V by 0 bases; bases with no gene match: 13. The CDR3 nucleotides read TGTGCCAGCAGCTTAGCGCACCTAGTAGCGGGACTAATCTACAATGAGCAGTTCTTC. Encoded protein: CASSLAHLVAGLIYNEQFF. Combining the CDR3 with reference TRBV7-8 and TRBJ2-1 gives the whole variable domain GAGVSQSPRYKVAKRGQDVALRCDPISGHVSLFWYQQALGQGPEFLTYFQNEAQLDKSGLPSDRFFAERPEGSVSTLKIQRTQQEDSAVYLCASSLAHLVAGLIYNEQFFGPGTRLTVL.

This rearrangement joins TRBV19 to TRBJ2-7; D tentatively reads TRBD1 or TRBD2 (6 bases each). CDR3 length equals 14 residues. The germline V and J ends were trimmed by 5 bases and 7 bases, with 18 bases remaining between them. Germline V gives CDR1 LNHDA, CDR2 SQIVND (reference sequence). CDR3 loop: CASSDGTPEGEQYF. CDR3 DNA: TGTGCCAGTAGTGATGGGACACCGGAGGGGGAGCAGTACTTC.

V and J are TRBV6-5 and TRBJ2-7; weak D call: TRBD2 (5 bases). Germline V gene lookup returns CDR1 MNHEY and CDR2 SVGAGI. This CDR3 is built from 12 residues. With 7 bases removed from V and 5 bases from J, the gap between germline ends came to 12 bases. This chain's CDR3 is CASNPPGNEQYF. The CDR3 nucleotides are TGTGCCAGCAACCCCCCGGGGAACGAGCAGTACTTC.

This clone was counted a single time. The CDR3 DNA reads as TGTGCCAGCAGCGTAGATCTGGGAACGTCTGAAGCTTTCTTT. This codes for CASSVDLGTSEAFF. This sequence joins TRBV9 and TRBJ1-1; D call uncertain. Germline CDR1 is SGDLS and CDR2 is YYNGEE. This CDR3 comprises 14 residues. Between the trimmed V and J ends, which lost 0 bases and 6 bases, there was a span of 12 bases.

V usage is TRBV6-5 and J usage is TRBJ2-5, with unresolved D. V was clipped by 3 bases and J by 1 base, with 9 bases between them. The CDR3 is 14 amino acids. CDR1 is MNHEY and CDR2 is SVGAGI in the germline V gene. DNA for the CDR3: TGTGCCAGCAGTTATGCCGGCTTCCAAGAGACCCAGTACTTC. It codes for CASSYAGFQETQYF.

This clone was counted a single time. V gene TRBV28 combines with J gene TRBJ2-7; TRBD2 matches 7 bases. Germline assignment: CDR1 MDHEN and CDR2 SYDVKM. This CDR3 is 14 amino acids long. Trimming cost V 5 bases and J 3 bases; bases outside gene matches: 7. CDR3 residues: CASSLSGRSYEQYF. DNA of the CDR3: TGTGCCAGCAGTCTTAGCGGGCGAAGCTACGAGCAGTACTTC.

The CDR3 protein is CASSLSPGPKGGGYTF. The DNA of the CDR3 is TGTGCCAGCAGCCTCTCACCGGGGCCGAAGGGGGGTGGCTACACCTTC. The chain has TRBV7-3 and TRBJ1-2; a weak D match, TRBD1 (6 bases). This CDR3 is 16 amino acids long. Germline CDR1 and CDR2: SGHTA and FQGTGA. V was trimmed by 5 bases and J by 7 bases, leaving 23 bases between them.

This sequence joins TRBV27 and TRBJ1-2; D remains unclear. The V end lost 5 bases, the J end lost 0 bases, and 10 bases lay between the germline ends. CDR3 length equals 14 residues. The germline V gene encodes CDR1 MNHEY and CDR2 SMNVEV (reference sequence). In DNA, the CDR3 is TGTGCCAGCAGTCCTTCCCGGACTAACTATGGCTACACCTTC. Translation gives CASSPSRTNYGYTF.

The rearrangement uses TRBV19 and TRBJ1-5, with TRBD1 matching 9 bases. The CDR3 is 13 amino acids. CDR1 is LNHDA and CDR2 is SQIVND in the germline V gene (reference sequence). J gave up 5 bases and V 9 bases, and 5 bases lay outside the gene matches. CDR3 coding DNA: TGTGCCAGCTCGGGACAGGGCGATCAGCCCCAGCATTTT. Protein sequence: CASSGQGDQPQHF.

The gene calls are TRBV5-1 and TRBJ2-7; D possibly matches TRBD1 or TRBD2 (5 bases each). The CDR3 is 13 residues long. Germline CDR1 is SGHRS and CDR2 is YFSETQ. The ends were cut back, 5 bases at V and 0 bases at J, with 9 bases in the middle. The CDR3 sequence is CASSAGTSYEQYF. The CDR3 DNA sequence: TGCGCCAGCAGTGCCGGGACCTCCTACGAGCAGTACTTC.

The chain links TRBV7-9 to TRBJ1-1; 7 bases are shared with TRBD1. This CDR3 contains 14 residues. Germline loops: CDR1 SEHNR, CDR2 FQNEAQ (reference sequence). V lost 5 bases, J lost 2 bases, and 5 bases stayed unmatched. The chain's CDR3 is CASSDRQGNTEAFF. CDR3 nucleotides: TGTGCCAGCAGCGACAGACAGGGTAACACTGAAGCTTTCTTT. Variable domain in full (rest from reference TRBV7-9 and TRBJ1-1): DTGVSQNPRHKITKRGQNVTFRCDPISEHNRLYWYRQTLGQGPEFLTYFQNEAQLEKSRLLSDRFSAERPKGSFSTLEIQRTEQGDSAMYLCASSDRQGNTEAFFGQGTRLTVV.

The chain couples TRBV9 to TRBJ2-1; D is perhaps TRBD1 (5 bases). Trimming left V 0 bases short and J 10 bases short, with 14 bases between. Germline CDR1 reads SGDLS; CDR2 reads YYNGEE. CDR3 length: 14 residues. The CDR3 sequence is CASSVGFRGLEQFF. The CDR3 nucleotides read TGTGCCAGCAGCGTAGGGTTTAGGGGTCTAGAGCAGTTCTTC.

V and J are TRBV11-2 and TRBJ1-3; D gene uncertain. The germline V gene encodes CDR1 SGHAT and CDR2 FQNNGV. Trimming cost V 2 bases and J 0 bases, with 11 bases left between them. This CDR3 has 16 amino acids. CDR3 sequence reads: CASSLNMGNSGNTIYF. CDR3 bases: TGTGCCAGCAGCTTAAATATGGGAAACTCTGGAAACACCATATATTTT.

The rearrangement joins TRBV28 to TRBJ2-7; no clear D. From germline, CDR1 is MDHEN and CDR2 SYDVKM. V dropped 6 bases and J dropped 3 bases, with 6 bases sitting between them. This CDR3 has 11 residues. CDR3 region: CASSLNYEQYF. The CDR3 DNA follows: TGTGCCAGCAGCCTGAACTACGAGCAGTACTTC.

The rearrangement joins TRBV9 to TRBJ1-6; D is uncertain. With 0 bases removed from V and 8 bases from J, the gap between germline ends came to 6 bases. The CDR3 contains 13 residues. Per the germline V gene, CDR1 is SGDLS and CDR2 is YYNGEE. The CDR3 reads CASSVDGHSPLHF. The CDR3 DNA reads as TGTGCCAGCAGCGTAGACGGACATTCACCCCTCCACTTT.

Only one count was recorded for this clone. The chain employs TRBV9 and TRBJ2-2; D not resolved. The germline V and J ends were trimmed by 0 bases and 4 bases, with 13 bases remaining between them. Per germline, CDR1 SGDLS and CDR2 YYNGEE. The CDR3 sequence is 16 residues long. CDR3 bases: TGTGCCAGCAGCGTAGTTGCGGAGATGGGCACCGGGGAGCTGTTTTTT. This codes for CASSVVAEMGTGELFF.

V usage is TRBV27 and J usage is TRBJ2-3; TRBD2 matches at 14 bases. The CDR3 totals 22 residues. J was trimmed by 3 bases and V by 5 bases; bases with no gene match: 22. The V gene's germline CDR1 is MNHEY and CDR2 SMNVEV (reference sequence). The CDR3 region has the DNA TGTGCCAGCAGTACCCGGATGGCCCCCGTAGGGACTAGCGGGAGATTTACAGATACGCAGTATTTT. It translates to CASSTRMAPVGTSGRFTDTQYF.

The gene calls are TRBV6-5 and TRBJ2-5; D possibly uses TRBD1 or TRBD2 (6 bases each). In germline, CDR1 is MNHEY, CDR2 SVGAGI. The CDR3 runs 11 residues. Trimming took off 8 bases at V and 9 bases at J, with 13 bases between the two ends. CDR3 sequence reads: CASYSRGAQYF. As DNA, the CDR3 is TGTGCCAGCTATTCGAGGGGGGCCCAGTACTTC.

The chain combines TRBV11-3 with TRBJ2-4; no definite D call. The CDR3 is made up of 14 amino acids. V lost 0 bases and J lost 6, with 9 bases in between. The V gene's germline CDR1 is SGHNT and CDR2 YENEEA. CDR3 in amino acids: CASSLDEVPNIQYF. The CDR3 DNA follows: TGTGCCAGCAGCTTAGACGAGGTACCAAACATTCAGTACTTC.

The chain recombines TRBV2 with TRBJ1-1, with D hard to call. Per the germline V gene, CDR1 is SNHLY and CDR2 is FYNNEI. V gave up 10 bases and J gave up 3 bases, with 9 bases separating them. CDR3 length: 11 amino acids. This chain's CDR3 is CAIEGYTEAFF. CDR3 nucleotides: TGTGCCATCGAAGGGTACACTGAAGCTTTCTTT.

The V gene is TRBV29-1, the J gene TRBJ2-1, with D perhaps being TRBD1 or TRBD2 (6 bases each). CDR1 and CDR2 (germline): SQVTM, ANQGSEA. The CDR3 loop spans 15 amino acids. V dropped 8 bases and J dropped 0 bases, with 17 bases sitting between them. CDR3 protein: CSLSGGRSSYNEQFF. Here the CDR3 DNA reads TGCAGCCTTTCTGGGGGGCGAAGCTCCTACAATGAGCAGTTCTTC.

This clone was observed a single time. CDR3 nucleotides: TGTGCCAGCAGCGCGACCGGACTAGCGGGAGTTGGCGGGGAGCTGTTTTTT. It yields the protein CASSATGLAGVGGELFF. The V and J genes are TRBV5-6 and TRBJ2-2, with 13 bases that match TRBD2. This CDR3 is 17 amino acids long. After removal of 4 bases from V and 7 bases from J, the junction contained 10 bases not matched to a gene. CDR1 and CDR2 from the germline V gene are SGHDT and YYEEEE.

The chain has TRBV4-3 and TRBJ2-1, with 7 positions matching TRBD2. Germline V gene data show CDR1 as LGHNA and CDR2 as YSLEER. V lost 3 bases, J lost 3 bases, and 8 bases stayed unmatched. CDR3 length: 16 amino acids. The CDR3 region has the DNA TGCGCCAGCAGCCATGTGGGCGGGAGTGGCTACAATGAGCAGTTCTTC. Its protein product is CASSHVGGSGYNEQFF.